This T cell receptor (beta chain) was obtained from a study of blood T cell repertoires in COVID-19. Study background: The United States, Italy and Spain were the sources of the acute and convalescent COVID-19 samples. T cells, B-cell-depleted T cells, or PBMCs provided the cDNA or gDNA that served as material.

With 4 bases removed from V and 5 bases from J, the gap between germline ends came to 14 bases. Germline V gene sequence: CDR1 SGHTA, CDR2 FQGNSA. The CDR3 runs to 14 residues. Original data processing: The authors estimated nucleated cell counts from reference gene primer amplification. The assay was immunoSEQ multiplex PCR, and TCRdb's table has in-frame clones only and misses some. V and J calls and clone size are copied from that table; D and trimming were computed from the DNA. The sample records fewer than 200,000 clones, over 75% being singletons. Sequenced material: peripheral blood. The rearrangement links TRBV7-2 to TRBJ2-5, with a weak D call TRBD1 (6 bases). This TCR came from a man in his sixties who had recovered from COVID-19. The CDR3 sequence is CASSSHRVGETQYF. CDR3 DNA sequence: TGTGCCAGCAGCTCCCACAGGGTCGGGGAGACCCAGTACTTC.